Sequencing of this TCR beta chain was carried out in a study of blood T cell repertoires in COVID-19. Across the study: Donors in the United States, Italy and Spain gave samples during acute or convalescent COVID-19. Sources were T cells, B-cell-depleted T cells, or PBMCs; the material itself was cDNA or gDNA.

Original processing methods: Researchers report that nucleated cell counts were estimated from reference gene primer amplification. This table comes from immunoSEQ multiplex PCR, and its TCRdb copy is limited to in-frame clones, with some not included. The V and J calls and clone size are taken from that table; D and trimming were inferred from the DNA. The table includes about 120,000 clones, approximately 90% detected once. The sample consisted of peripheral blood. The TCR originated in a human donor with active COVID-19. The donor label of this sample is uncertain.

The CDR3 is CASSPSSVYEQYF. CDR3 DNA sequence: TGTGCCAGCAGTCCATCTAGCGTTTACGAGCAGTACTTC. The chain uses TRBV6-5 and TRBJ2-7; TRBD2 might be the D (6 bases). The V gene lost 5 bases and the J gene lost 4 bases, with 12 bases spanning the gap. Germline V CDR1 and CDR2: MNHEY, SVGAGI. This CDR3 contains 13 residues.